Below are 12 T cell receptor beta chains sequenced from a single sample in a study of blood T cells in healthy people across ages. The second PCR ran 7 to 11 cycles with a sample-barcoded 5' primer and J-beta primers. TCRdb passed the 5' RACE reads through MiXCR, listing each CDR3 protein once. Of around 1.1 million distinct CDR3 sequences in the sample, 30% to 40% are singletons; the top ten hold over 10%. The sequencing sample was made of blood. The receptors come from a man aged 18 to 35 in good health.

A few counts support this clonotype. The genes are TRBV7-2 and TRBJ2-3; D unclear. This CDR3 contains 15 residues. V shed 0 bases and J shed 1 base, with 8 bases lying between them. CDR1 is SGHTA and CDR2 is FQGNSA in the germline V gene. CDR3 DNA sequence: TGTGCCAGCAGCTTAGCTATGCGAGGCACAGATACGCAGTATTTT. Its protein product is CASSLAMRGTDTQYF. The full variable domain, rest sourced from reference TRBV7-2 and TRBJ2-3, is GAGVSQSPSNKVTEKGKDVELRCDPISGHTALYWYRQSLGQGLEFLIYFQGNSAPDKSGLPSDRFSAERTGGSVSTLTIQRTQQEDSAVYLCASSLAMRGTDTQYFGPGTRLTVL.

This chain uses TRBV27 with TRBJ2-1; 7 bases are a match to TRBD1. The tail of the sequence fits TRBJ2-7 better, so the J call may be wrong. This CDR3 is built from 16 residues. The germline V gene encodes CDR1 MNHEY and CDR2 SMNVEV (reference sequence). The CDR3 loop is CASSTTGSSSYNEQYF. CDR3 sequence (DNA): TGTGCCAGCAGTACGACAGGGTCGAGCTCCTACAATGAGCAGTACTTC.

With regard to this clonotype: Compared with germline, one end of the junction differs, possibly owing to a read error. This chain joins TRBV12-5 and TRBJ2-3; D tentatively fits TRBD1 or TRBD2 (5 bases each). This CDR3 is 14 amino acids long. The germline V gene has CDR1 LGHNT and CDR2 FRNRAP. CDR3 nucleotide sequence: TGTGCTAGTGGTACCCCCGGGACCCTAGATACGCGGTATTTT. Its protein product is CASGTPGTLDTRYF.

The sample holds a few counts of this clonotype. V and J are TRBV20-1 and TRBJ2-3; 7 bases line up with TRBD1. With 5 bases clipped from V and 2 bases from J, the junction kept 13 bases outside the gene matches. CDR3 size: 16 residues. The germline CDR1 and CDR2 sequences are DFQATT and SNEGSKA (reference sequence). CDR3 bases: TGCAGTGCTCTACCAATCGGACAGGCTTACACAGATACGCAGTATTTT. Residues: CSALPIGQAYTDTQYF.

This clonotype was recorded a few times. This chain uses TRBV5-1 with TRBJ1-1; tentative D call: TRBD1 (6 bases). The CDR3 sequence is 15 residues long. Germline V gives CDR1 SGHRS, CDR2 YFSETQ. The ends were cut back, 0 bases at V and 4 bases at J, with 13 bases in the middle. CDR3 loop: CASSLGTGLTTEAFF. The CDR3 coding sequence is TGCGCCAGCAGCTTGGGAACAGGGCTCACCACTGAAGCTTTCTTT.

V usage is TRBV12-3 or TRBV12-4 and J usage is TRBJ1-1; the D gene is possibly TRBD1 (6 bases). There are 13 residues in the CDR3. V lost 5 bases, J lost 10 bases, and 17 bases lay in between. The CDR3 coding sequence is TGTGCCAGCAGTCTACCAACAGGGCAGGGAGCTTTCTTT. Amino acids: CASSLPTGQGAFF.

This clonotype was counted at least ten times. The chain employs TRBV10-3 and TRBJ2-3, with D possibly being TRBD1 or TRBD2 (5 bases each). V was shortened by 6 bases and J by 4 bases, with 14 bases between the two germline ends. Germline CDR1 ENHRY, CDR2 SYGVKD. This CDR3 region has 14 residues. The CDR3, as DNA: TGTGCCATCAGGGGGGAGACAGATCCAGATACGCAGTATTTT. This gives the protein CAIRGETDPDTQYF.

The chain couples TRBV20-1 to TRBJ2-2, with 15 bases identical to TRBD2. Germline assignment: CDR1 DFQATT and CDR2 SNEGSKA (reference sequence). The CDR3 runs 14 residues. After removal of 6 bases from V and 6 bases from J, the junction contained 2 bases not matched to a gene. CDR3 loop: CSARTSGGAGELFF. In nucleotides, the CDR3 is TGCAGTGCCCGGACTAGCGGGGGGGCCGGGGAGCTGTTTTTT.

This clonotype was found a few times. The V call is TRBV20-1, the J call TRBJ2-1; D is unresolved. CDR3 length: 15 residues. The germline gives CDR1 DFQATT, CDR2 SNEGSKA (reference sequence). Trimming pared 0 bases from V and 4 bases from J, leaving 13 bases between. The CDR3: CSARDRVEPYNEQFF. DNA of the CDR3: TGCAGTGCTAGAGATAGGGTGGAACCTTACAATGAGCAGTTCTTC.

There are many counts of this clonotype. CDR3: CASLQGGGGFYGYTF. In nucleotides, the CDR3 is TGTGCCAGCCTCCAAGGTGGGGGGGGATTCTATGGCTACACCTTC. The chain has TRBV2 and TRBJ1-2; TRBD1 is a possible D gene (5 bases). Germline values: CDR1 SNHLY, CDR2 FYNNEI. There are 15 residues in the CDR3. V was clipped by 8 bases and J by 4 bases, with 20 bases between them. The whole variable domain, remainder taken from reference TRBV2 and TRBJ1-2, is EPEVTQTPSHQVTQMGQEVILRCVPISNHLYFYWYRQILGQKVEFLVSFYNNEISEKSEIFDDQFSVERPDGSNFTLKIRSTKLEDSAMYFCASLQGGGGFYGYTFGSGTRLTVV.

CDR3 residues: CASSRRGDPLPYGYTF. The CDR3 DNA follows: TGTGCCAGCAGCCGTCGGGGGGACCCTCTACCCTATGGCTACACCTTC. The chain is built from TRBV5-6 and TRBJ1-2; the D gene is possibly TRBD1 (5 bases). CDR3 length: 16 residues. V lost 4 bases, J lost 4 bases, and 20 bases lay in between. The germline V gene has CDR1 SGHDT and CDR2 YYEEEE.

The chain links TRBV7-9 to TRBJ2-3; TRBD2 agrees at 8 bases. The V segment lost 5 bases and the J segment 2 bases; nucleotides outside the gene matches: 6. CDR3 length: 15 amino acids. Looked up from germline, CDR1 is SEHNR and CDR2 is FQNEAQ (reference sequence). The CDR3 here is CASSRAGEYTDTQYF. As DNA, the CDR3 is TGTGCCAGCAGCCGAGCGGGGGAGTACACAGATACGCAGTATTTT.